This passage covers 24 T cell receptor beta chains from one sample sequenced in a study of cytomegalovirus exposure and HLA in healthy donors. PCR used 60 Vbeta primers and 13 Jbeta primers. The protocol was immunoSEQ multiplex PCR, while the TCRdb copy is restricted to in-frame clones and leaves out a portion. The data show about 190,000 clones, with over 80% seen just once and roughly 10% held by the top ten. The specimen sequenced was PBMCs. The source is a woman in her 50s in good health and CMV-seropositive.

The chain uses TRBV6-5 and TRBJ2-2, with no clear D. V was clipped by 7 bases and J by 2 bases, with 5 bases between them. The CDR3 is made up of 12 amino acids. Germline CDR1 MNHEY, CDR2 SVGAGI. The CDR3 is CASNGNTGELFF. The CDR3 DNA reads as TGTGCCAGCAATGGCAACACCGGGGAGCTGTTTTTT.

This rearrangement joins TRBV5-1 to TRBJ2-7, with 8 bases identical to TRBD1. The CDR3 covers 16 residues. V was clipped by 0 bases and J by 6 bases; unmatched bases: 11. Germline values: CDR1 SGHRS, CDR2 YFSETQ. Written as DNA, the CDR3 is TGCGCCAGCAGCTTGGCCGTCGTTGGACAGGGCGGCGAGCAGTACTTC. Protein: CASSLAVVGQGGEQYF. The full variable domain, its missing parts supplied by reference TRBV5-1 and TRBJ2-7, is KAGVTQTPRYLIKTRGQQVTLSCSPISGHRSVSWYQQTPGQGLQFLFEYFSETQRNKGNFPGRFSGRQFSNSRSEMNVSTLELGDSALYLCASSLAVVGQGGEQYFGPGTRLTVT.

The genes are TRBV9 and TRBJ1-3; 7 nucleotides agree with TRBD1. Germline V gives CDR1 SGDLS, CDR2 YYNGEE. This CDR3 has 15 residues. After removal of 0 bases from V and 8 bases from J, the junction contained 8 bases not matched to a gene. The CDR3 region is CASSVAMTGIHTIYF. The DNA for the CDR3 is TGTGCCAGCAGCGTAGCGATGACAGGGATCCACACCATATATTTT.

As regards this clone: Other DNA variants within this sample encode the same CDR3. The rearrangement joins TRBV6-5 to TRBJ2-7; D might be TRBD1 (5 bases). V lost 3 bases and J 1 base, leaving 7 bases between the germline ends. Germline values: CDR1 MNHEY, CDR2 SVGAGI. This CDR3 has 13 residues. CDR3: CASSYSGSYEQYF. CDR3 nucleotide sequence: TGTGCCAGCAGTTATTCAGGGTCCTACGAGCAGTACTTC.

V and J are TRBV5-5 and TRBJ1-4; 7 bases fit TRBD1. Losses at the gene ends were 1 base for V and 7 bases for J; bases not matched to a gene: 10. The germline V gene encodes CDR1 SGHKS and CDR2 YYEKEE (reference sequence). CDR3 size: 16 residues. CDR3 DNA sequence: TGTGCCAGCAGCTTGTTGTATGTCAGGGGGTCTGAAAAACTGTTTTTT. Amino acids: CASSLLYVRGSEKLFF.

In DNA, the CDR3 is TGTGCCTGGATCGCCAACAGGGGGCGCCTTGGCGAGCAGTACTTC. The encoded protein is CAWIANRGRLGEQYF. The chain recombines TRBV30 with TRBJ2-7; 9 bases agree with TRBD1. V dropped 4 bases and J dropped 6; count of bases not matched to a gene: 13. Germline V gene data show CDR1 as GTSNPN and CDR2 as SVGIG (reference sequence). CDR3 length: 15 amino acids.

V usage is TRBV11-1 and J usage is TRBJ1-2, with 7 bases fitting TRBD1. Unmatched junction bases numbered 15, after V lost 6 bases and J lost 8 bases. Germline values: CDR1 SGHAT, CDR2 FQDESV (reference sequence). The length of the CDR3 is 15 residues. CDR3 region: CASRSGRDSMRGYTF. The CDR3, as DNA: TGTGCCAGCAGATCAGGTAGGGACAGCATGAGGGGCTACACCTTC.

The J gene is TRBJ1-1, the V gene TRBV6-4; maybe TRBD1 (6 bases). Germline-derived CDR1 and CDR2 are MRHNA and SNTAGT. This CDR3 contains 17 residues. V was pared by 0 bases and J by 0 bases, with 14 bases between. In nucleotides, the CDR3 is TGTGCCAGCAGTGACTCGGGGACACGGGCGTTGAACACTGAAGCTTTCTTT. Protein: CASSDSGTRALNTEAFF.

V and J are TRBV2 and TRBJ2-5; 9 nucleotides match TRBD2. The V gene's germline CDR1 is SNHLY and CDR2 FYNNEI. Unmatched junction bases numbered 14, after V lost 4 bases and J lost 5 bases. The CDR3 has 17 amino acids. CDR3 nucleotide sequence: TGTGCCAGCAGTGGAGAGGTTATAGCGGGGGCGGGGGAGACCCAGTACTTC. It yields the protein CASSGEVIAGAGETQYF.

J is TRBJ2-3 and V is TRBV19, with TRBD2 as a possible D gene (6 bases). CDR3 length: 14 amino acids. The germline V gene has CDR1 LNHDA and CDR2 SQIVND (reference sequence). V lost 3 bases, J lost 4 bases, and 11 bases lay in between. This CDR3 reads CASSIFSGADTQYF. CDR3 DNA: TGTGCCAGTAGTATTTTTTCGGGAGCAGATACGCAGTATTTT.

The V call is TRBV19, the J call TRBJ1-2; D remains unclear. Germline lookup yields CDR1 LNHDA and CDR2 SQIVND (reference sequence). V was cut by 9 bases and J by 0 bases, with 23 bases left in between. The CDR3 loop spans 17 amino acids. CDR3 sequence (DNA): TGTGCCAGCACCCAATCCCCCGGGGAGTACTCTAACTATGGCTACACCTTC. This encodes CASTQSPGEYSNYGYTF.

This clone appeared a single time. The chain carries TRBV4-3 and TRBJ2-2; 10 positions match TRBD2. Germline values: CDR1 LGHNA, CDR2 YSLEER. This CDR3 spans 15 amino acids. J gave up 7 bases and V 4 bases, and 6 bases lay outside the gene matches. In DNA, the CDR3 is TGCGCCAGCAGCCCCGGGTGGACTAGCGGCGGGGAGCTGTTTTTT. This sequence encodes CASSPGWTSGGELFF.

The chain has TRBV6-5 and TRBJ1-5; TRBD1 is a possible D gene (5 bases). The CDR3 runs to 16 residues. Trimming cost V 0 bases and J 2 bases, with 11 bases left between them. The V gene's germline CDR1 is MNHEY and CDR2 SVGAGI. CDR3 in DNA: TGTGCCAGCAGTTACTCGGTGGTACAGGGCAATCAGCCCCAGCATTTT. It specifies CASSYSVVQGNQPQHF.

The V call is TRBV13, the J call TRBJ2-3; TRBD2 might be the D (6 bases). Germline lookup yields CDR1 PRHDT and CDR2 FYEKMQ (reference sequence). The V end lost 4 bases, the J end lost 1 base, and 6 bases lay between the germline ends. The CDR3 has 13 residues. The CDR3 DNA follows: TGTGCCAGCAGCTGGGGGGGCACAGATACGCAGTATTTT. Translated, it gives CASSWGGTDTQYF.

This chain uses TRBV28 with TRBJ2-5; D may be TRBD1 (6 bases). This CDR3 is built from 17 residues. CDR1 is MDHEN and CDR2 is SYDVKM in the germline V gene. Trimming stripped 2 bases from V and 4 bases from J, with 20 bases between. For the CDR3, the DNA is TGTGCCAGCAGTTTAACTATCATGTCTATCAGGGGAGAGACCCAGTACTTC. Translation gives CASSLTIMSIRGETQYF. Looking up the rest from reference TRBV28 and TRBJ2-5 gives the full variable domain: DVKVTQSSRYLVKRTGEKVFLECVQDMDHENMFWYRQDPGLGLRLIYFSYDVKMKEKGDIPEGYSVSREKKERFSLILESASTNQTSMYLCASSLTIMSIRGETQYFGPGTRLLVL.

The chain joins TRBV4-2 to TRBJ1-2, with D possibly being TRBD1 (6 bases). Germline V gene lookup returns CDR1 LGHNA and CDR2 YNFKEQ. This CDR3 contains 18 residues. V was trimmed by 2 bases and J by 1 base, leaving 20 bases between them. The CDR3 nucleotides are TGTGCCAGCAGCCAACCCCAGATAGGGGGGGGGAATAACTATGGCTACACCTTC. This gives the protein CASSQPQIGGGNNYGYTF.

The V gene is TRBV9, the J gene TRBJ2-3, with TRBD2 identical over 8 bases. Trimming took 0 bases from V and 1 from J; bases not matched to a gene: 1. Germline V gene lookup returns CDR1 SGDLS and CDR2 YYNGEE. The CDR3 is 15 amino acids. The DNA for the CDR3 is TGTGCCAGCAGCGTAGTTAGCGGGGGCACAGATACGCAGTATTTT. This encodes CASSVVSGGTDTQYF.

The chain joins TRBV9 to TRBJ2-5, with 11 bases fitting TRBD1. This CDR3 is 14 amino acids long. V dropped 3 bases and J dropped 5; count of bases not matched to a gene: 3. CDR1 is SGDLS and CDR2 is YYNGEE in the germline V gene. The CDR3 sequence: CASSAGQGAETQYF. In nucleotides, the CDR3 is TGTGCCAGCAGCGCCGGACAGGGGGCGGAGACCCAGTACTTC.

The chain carries TRBV9 and TRBJ2-2; a possible D gene is TRBD2 (5 bases). Germline V gives CDR1 SGDLS, CDR2 YYNGEE. The CDR3 covers 13 residues. Trimming removed 1 base at V and 7 bases at J, with 8 bases between. CDR3 nucleotides: TGTGCCAGCAGCGTAAGCGGAATCGGGGAGCTGTTTTTT. This codes for CASSVSGIGELFF.

V usage is TRBV7-9 and J usage is TRBJ1-1; no reliable D call. The CDR3 has 14 residues. Germline V gene sequence: CDR1 SEHNR, CDR2 FQNEAQ (reference sequence). V shed 2 bases and J shed 0 bases, with 7 bases lying between them. CDR3: CASSLTDMNTEAFF. The CDR3, as DNA: TGTGCCAGCAGCTTAACAGACATGAACACTGAAGCTTTCTTT.

This chain uses TRBV6-4 with TRBJ1-2, with D possibly TRBD1 on 5 matching bases. From germline, CDR1 is MRHNA and CDR2 SNTAGT. V was shortened by 3 bases and J by 2 bases, with 13 bases between the two germline ends. The CDR3 totals 15 residues. CDR3 DNA: TGTGCCAGCAGTGAGGGGCACTTAGAGAACTATGGCTACACCTTC. This sequence encodes CASSEGHLENYGYTF.

The gene calls are TRBV11-2 and TRBJ1-4; 9 nucleotides agree with TRBD1. Germline CDR1 and CDR2: SGHAT and FQNNGV. V shed 5 bases, J shed 5 bases, and the junction held 3 bases outside the gene matches. This CDR3 is 14 amino acids long. CDR3 in amino acids: CASSPGQGNEKLFF. The CDR3 nucleotides are TGTGCCAGCAGCCCCGGACAGGGGAATGAAAAACTGTTTTTT. Full variable domain (missing parts from reference TRBV11-2 and TRBJ1-4): EAGVAQSPRYKIIEKRQSVAFWCNPISGHATLYWYQQILGQGPKLLIQFQNNGVVDDSQLPKDRFSAERLKGVDSTLKIQPAKLEDSAVYLCASSPGQGNEKLFFGSGTQLSVL.

The gene calls are TRBV19 and TRBJ2-7, with D maybe TRBD1 (6 bases). The CDR3 runs 14 residues. Germline-derived CDR1 and CDR2 are LNHDA and SQIVND (reference sequence). V was trimmed by 5 bases and J by 4 bases, leaving 15 bases between them. As DNA, the CDR3 is TGTGCCAGTAGTGATGCGACAGGATATTACGAGCAGTACTTC. Protein sequence: CASSDATGYYEQYF.

This clone was observed a few times. V gene TRBV4-1 combines with J gene TRBJ1-1, with 8 bases aligning to TRBD1. The junction had 4 bases not matched to a gene; V was cut back by 0 bases and J by 4 bases. Germline CDR1 is MGHRA and CDR2 is YSYEKL. The CDR3 is 15 amino acids. CDR3 in amino acids: CASSQERTGTTEAFF. DNA of the CDR3: TGCGCCAGCAGCCAAGAGAGGACAGGGACCACTGAAGCTTTCTTT.